Listed below are T cell receptor beta chains from one sample, sequenced in a study of cytomegalovirus exposure and HLA in healthy donors. TCRdb's copy holds only in-frame clones and misses some; the assay was immunoSEQ multiplex PCR. The data hold 150,000 to 200,000 clones, with around 77% observed a single time. The material sequenced was PBMCs. These receptors were obtained from a young man in good health and CMV-seronegative. Each CDR3 is given with its conserved first and last residue. Fields, in order: D gene, V gene, clone size, J gene, CDR3 protein, CDR3 DNA. D genes are given only for firm matches. Clone size is given for some rows only: seen once, a few or many times, or a class if the clone is expanded.

d_gene: .
v_gene: TRBV5-8
abundance: .
j_gene: TRBJ1-6
CDR3aa: CAAGGISYNSPLHF
CDR3nt: TGTGCTGCCGGGGGGATCTCCTATAATTCACCCCTCCACTTT

d_gene: .
v_gene: TRBV5-1
abundance: .
j_gene: TRBJ2-5
CDR3aa: CASSFQAQETQYF
CDR3nt: TGCGCCAGCAGCTTCCAGGCGCAGGAGACCCAGTACTTC

d_gene: .
v_gene: TRBV4-2
abundance: .
j_gene: TRBJ2-3
CDR3aa: CASSQERPPGTPNTQYF
CDR3nt: TGTGCCAGCAGCCAAGAAAGGCCCCCAGGGACTCCTAATACGCAGTATTTT

d_gene: TRBD2
v_gene: TRBV27
abundance: .
j_gene: TRBJ2-7
CDR3aa: CASSASAGDYEQYF
CDR3nt: TGTGCCAGCAGCGCGTCAGCGGGGGATTACGAGCAGTACTTC

d_gene: TRBD2
v_gene: TRBV5-1
abundance: once
j_gene: TRBJ2-5
CDR3aa: CASSLESGMTQETQYF
CDR3nt: TGCGCCAGCAGCTTGGAAAGCGGGATGACCCAAGAGACCCAGTACTTC

d_gene: .
v_gene: TRBV5-6
abundance: few
j_gene: TRBJ2-2
CDR3aa: CASSLVPGNTGELFF
CDR3nt: TGTGCCAGCAGCTTGGTCCCCGGGAACACCGGGGAGCTGTTTTTT

d_gene: TRBD1
v_gene: TRBV28
abundance: .
j_gene: TRBJ1-4
CDR3aa: CASSPPGQGQEKLFF
CDR3nt: TGTGCCAGCAGCCCCCCGGGACAGGGACAGGAAAAACTGTTTTTT

d_gene: .
v_gene: TRBV7-3
abundance: .
j_gene: TRBJ2-2
CDR3aa: CASSFTSFTGELFF
CDR3nt: TGTGCCAGCAGCTTTACTAGCTTTACCGGGGAGCTGTTTTTT

d_gene: TRBD1
v_gene: TRBV7-9
abundance: .
j_gene: TRBJ2-3
CDR3aa: CASRGQGSPDTQYF
CDR3nt: TGTGCCAGCAGAGGACAGGGTAGTCCAGATACGCAGTATTTT

d_gene: TRBD2
v_gene: TRBV9
abundance: .
j_gene: TRBJ2-7
CDR3aa: CASSPRTSGRYYEQYF
CDR3nt: TGTGCCAGCAGCCCCAGGACTAGCGGGAGGTACTACGAGCAGTACTTC

d_gene: .
v_gene: TRBV4-1
abundance: once
j_gene: TRBJ2-7
CDR3aa: CASSQDLNSIYEQYF
CDR3nt: TGCGCCAGCAGCCAAGATCTAAACTCGATCTACGAGCAGTACTTC

d_gene: TRBD2
v_gene: TRBV5-1
abundance: .
j_gene: TRBJ2-7
CDR3aa: CASSLARREQAYEQYF
CDR3nt: TGCGCCAGCAGCTTGGCGCGGCGGGAGCAGGCCTACGAGCAGTACTTC

d_gene: TRBD2
v_gene: TRBV5-4
abundance: .
j_gene: TRBJ2-2
CDR3aa: CASSPWSGRVTGELFF
CDR3nt: TGTGCCAGCAGCCCGTGGAGCGGGAGGGTGACCGGGGAGCTGTTTTTT

d_gene: TRBD1
v_gene: TRBV10-2
abundance: .
j_gene: TRBJ2-7
CDR3aa: CASSTGAEQYF
CDR3nt: TGCGCCAGCAGTACAGGGGCCGAGCAGTACTTC

d_gene: .
v_gene: TRBV2
abundance: .
j_gene: TRBJ1-5
CDR3aa: CASSAEGQFSNQPQHF
CDR3nt: TGTGCCAGCAGTGCGGAAGGACAGTTCAGCAATCAGCCCCAGCATTTT

d_gene: TRBD2
v_gene: TRBV2
abundance: few
j_gene: TRBJ2-1
CDR3aa: CASRKLAGGPGEQFF
CDR3nt: TGTGCCAGCAGGAAACTAGCGGGAGGGCCAGGTGAGCAGTTCTTC

d_gene: .
v_gene: TRBV2
abundance: .
j_gene: TRBJ1-5
CDR3aa: CASSEGRGWGQPQHF
CDR3nt: TGTGCCAGCAGTGAGGGCAGGGGATGGGGTCAGCCCCAGCATTTT

d_gene: TRBD1
v_gene: TRBV9
abundance: once
j_gene: TRBJ1-1
CDR3aa: CASSPRTGGGITEAFF
CDR3nt: TGTGCCAGCAGCCCTCGGACAGGGGGCGGAATCACTGAAGCTTTCTTT

d_gene: TRBD1
v_gene: TRBV10-1
abundance: .
j_gene: TRBJ2-5
CDR3aa: CASSEGQGDQETQYF
CDR3nt: TGCGCCAGCAGTGAGGGACAGGGGGACCAAGAGACCCAGTACTTC

d_gene: TRBD2
v_gene: TRBV2
abundance: .
j_gene: TRBJ2-7
CDR3aa: CASSTGTKLYEQYF
CDR3nt: TGTGCCAGCAGCACCGGGACTAAATTATACGAGCAGTACTTC

d_gene: TRBD2
v_gene: TRBV2
abundance: few
j_gene: TRBJ2-7
CDR3aa: CASSRGASSGTYEQYF
CDR3nt: TGTGCCAGCAGCCGCGGCGCGTCTAGCGGGACCTACGAGCAGTACTTC

d_gene: TRBD2
v_gene: TRBV28
abundance: .
j_gene: TRBJ2-3
CDR3aa: CASSSRLVQRDTDTQYF
CDR3nt: TGTGCCAGCAGTTCACGTTTAGTTCAGCGGGACACAGATACGCAGTATTTT

d_gene: TRBD2
v_gene: TRBV18
abundance: few
j_gene: TRBJ2-7
CDR3aa: CASSPSSGKTSEQYF
CDR3nt: TGTGCCAGCTCACCTTCTAGCGGGAAAACGTCCGAGCAGTACTTC

d_gene: .
v_gene: TRBV20-1
abundance: .
j_gene: TRBJ2-7
CDR3aa: CSYRVGAEQYF
CDR3nt: TGCAGCTACAGGGTTGGGGCCGAGCAGTACTTC

d_gene: TRBD2
v_gene: TRBV27
abundance: .
j_gene: TRBJ2-7
CDR3aa: CASRQKGGGRVYEQYF
CDR3nt: TGTGCCAGCAGACAGAAGGGCGGCGGGAGGGTCTACGAGCAGTACTTC

d_gene: TRBD1
v_gene: TRBV29-1
abundance: .
j_gene: TRBJ1-1
CDR3aa: CSARQGRSEAFF
CDR3nt: TGCAGCGCTCGACAGGGGAGGTCTGAAGCTTTCTTT

d_gene: .
v_gene: TRBV13
abundance: .
j_gene: TRBJ2-7
CDR3aa: CASSLKTTAGEQYF
CDR3nt: TGTGCCAGCAGCTTAAAGACTACGGCCGGAGAGCAGTACTTC

d_gene: TRBD2
v_gene: TRBV10-3
abundance: .
j_gene: TRBJ2-7
CDR3aa: CAIRELTSGGGEQYF
CDR3nt: TGTGCCATCAGGGAATTAACTAGCGGGGGCGGCGAGCAGTACTTC